The subject of this entry is one T cell receptor beta chain. What it binds is not known. The sample originates from a study of T cells after yellow fever vaccination. Findings and limits, study-wide: Peaking on day 5 versus 15, the secondary response was faster but weaker.

TCRdb re-derived calls from the 5' RACE reads in MiXCR, one entry per CDR3 protein. The sample consists of about 120,000 distinct CDR3 sequences, over 12% of them appearing once. The receptor was derived from a man younger than 35 who received the YFV17D yellow fever vaccine. Material: CD8+ T cells sorted from PBMCs, obtained 5 days after the yellow fever booster vaccination.

The CDR3 bases are TGTGCCAGCAGTTTTTTTCGGTTGCGTTCACCCCTCCACTTT. Protein product: CASSFFRLRSPLHF. The V and J genes are TRBV12-3 or TRBV12-4 and TRBJ1-6; no clear D gene. This CDR3 has 14 residues. Deletions cut 3 bases from V and 9 bases from J, with 12 bases between.